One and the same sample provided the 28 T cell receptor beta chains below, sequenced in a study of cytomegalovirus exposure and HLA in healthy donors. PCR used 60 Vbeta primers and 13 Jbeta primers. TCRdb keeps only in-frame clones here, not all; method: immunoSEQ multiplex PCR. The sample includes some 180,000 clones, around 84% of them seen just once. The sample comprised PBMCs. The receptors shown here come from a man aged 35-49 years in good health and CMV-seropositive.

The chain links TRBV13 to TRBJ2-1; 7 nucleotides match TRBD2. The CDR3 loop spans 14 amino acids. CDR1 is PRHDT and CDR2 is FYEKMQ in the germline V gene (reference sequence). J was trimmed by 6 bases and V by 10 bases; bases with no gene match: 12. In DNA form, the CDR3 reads TGTGCCACCGCGGGGAGGGATTGGGCCAATGAGCAGTTCTTC. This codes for CATAGRDWANEQFF.

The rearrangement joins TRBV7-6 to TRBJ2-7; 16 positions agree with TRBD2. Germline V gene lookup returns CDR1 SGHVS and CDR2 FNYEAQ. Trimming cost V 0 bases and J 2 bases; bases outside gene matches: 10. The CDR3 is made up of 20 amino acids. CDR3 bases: TGTGCCAGCAGCTTAGCGCCGGGACTAGCGGGAGGGCTCCAAACCTACGAGCAGTACTTC. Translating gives CASSLAPGLAGGLQTYEQYF. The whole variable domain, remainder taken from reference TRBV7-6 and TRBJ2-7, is GAGVSQSPRYKVTKRGQDVALRCDPISGHVSLYWYRQALGQGPEFLTYFNYEAQQDKSGLPNDRFSAERPEGSISTLTIQRTEQRDSAMYRCASSLAPGLAGGLQTYEQYFGPGTRLTVT.

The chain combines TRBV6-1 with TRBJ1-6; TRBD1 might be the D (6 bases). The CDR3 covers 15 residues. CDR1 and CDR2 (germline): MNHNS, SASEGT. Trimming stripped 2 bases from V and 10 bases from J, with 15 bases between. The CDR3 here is CASSERTGRGSPLHF. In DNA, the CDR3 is TGTGCCAGCAGTGAACGAACAGGGAGAGGCTCACCCCTCCACTTT.

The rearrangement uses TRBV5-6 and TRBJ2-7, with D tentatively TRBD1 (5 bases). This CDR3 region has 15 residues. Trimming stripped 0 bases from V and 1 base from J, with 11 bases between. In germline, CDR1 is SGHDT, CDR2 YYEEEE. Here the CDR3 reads CASSLGQTPSYEQYF. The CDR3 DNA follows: TGTGCCAGCAGCTTGGGACAGACTCCTTCCTACGAGCAGTACTTC.

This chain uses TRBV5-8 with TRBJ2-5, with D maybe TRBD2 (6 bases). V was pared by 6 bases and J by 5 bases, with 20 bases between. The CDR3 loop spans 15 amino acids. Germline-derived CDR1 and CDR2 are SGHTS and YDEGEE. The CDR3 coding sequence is TGTGCCAGCAAAGCCGGGGGAGGCCTCAGGGAGACCCAGTACTTC. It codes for CASKAGGGLRETQYF.

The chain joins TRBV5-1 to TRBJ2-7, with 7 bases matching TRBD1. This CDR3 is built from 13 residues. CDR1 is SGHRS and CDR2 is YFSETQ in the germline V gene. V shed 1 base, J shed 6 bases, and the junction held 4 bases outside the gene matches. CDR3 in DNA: TGCGCCAGCAGCTTGACAGGGGAGCGCGAGCAGTACTTC. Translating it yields CASSLTGEREQYF. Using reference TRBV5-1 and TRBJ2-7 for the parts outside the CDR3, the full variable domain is KAGVTQTPRYLIKTRGQQVTLSCSPISGHRSVSWYQQTPGQGLQFLFEYFSETQRNKGNFPGRFSGRQFSNSRSEMNVSTLELGDSALYLCASSLTGEREQYFGPGTRLTVT.

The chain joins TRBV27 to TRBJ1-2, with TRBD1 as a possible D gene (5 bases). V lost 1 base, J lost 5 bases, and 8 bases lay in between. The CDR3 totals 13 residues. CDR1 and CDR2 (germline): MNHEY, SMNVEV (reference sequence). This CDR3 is CASSLLAGYGYTF. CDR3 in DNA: TGTGCCAGCAGTTTATTGGCAGGGTATGGCTACACCTTC.

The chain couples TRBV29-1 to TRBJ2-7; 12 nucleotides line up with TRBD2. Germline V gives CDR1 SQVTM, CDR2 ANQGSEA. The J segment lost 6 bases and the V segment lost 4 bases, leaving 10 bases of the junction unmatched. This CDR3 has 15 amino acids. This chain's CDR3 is CSVGRATSGSSEQYF. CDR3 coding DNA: TGCAGCGTTGGACGGGCGACTAGCGGGAGCTCCGAGCAGTACTTC.

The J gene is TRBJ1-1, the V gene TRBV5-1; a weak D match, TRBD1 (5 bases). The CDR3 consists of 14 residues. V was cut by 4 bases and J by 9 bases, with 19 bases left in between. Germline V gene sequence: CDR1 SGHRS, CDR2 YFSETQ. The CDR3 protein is CASSPGVSRSKAFF. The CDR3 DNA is TGCGCCAGCAGCCCGGGGGTCTCGCGGTCGAAAGCTTTCTTT.

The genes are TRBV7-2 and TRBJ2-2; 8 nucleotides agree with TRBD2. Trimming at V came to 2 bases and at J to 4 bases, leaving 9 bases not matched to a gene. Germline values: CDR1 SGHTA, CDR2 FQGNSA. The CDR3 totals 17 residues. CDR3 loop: CASSLMPPGGPTGELFF. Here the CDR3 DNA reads TGTGCCAGCAGCTTAATGCCCCCGGGGGGGCCCACCGGGGAGCTGTTTTTT. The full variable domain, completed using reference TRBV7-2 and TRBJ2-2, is GAGVSQSPSNKVTEKGKDVELRCDPISGHTALYWYRQSLGQGLEFLIYFQGNSAPDKSGLPSDRFSAERTGGSVSTLTIQRTQQEDSAVYLCASSLMPPGGPTGELFFGEGSRLTVL.

CDR3 region: CASSLGGSMDYEQYF. The CDR3 DNA reads as TGCGCCAGCAGCTTGGGGGGCAGCATGGACTACGAGCAGTACTTC. The chain has TRBV5-1 and TRBJ2-5; maybe TRBD1 (5 bases). The J call may be mistaken, given a closer DNA end match to TRBJ2-7. CDR1 and CDR2 (germline): SGHRS, YFSETQ. There are 15 residues in the CDR3.

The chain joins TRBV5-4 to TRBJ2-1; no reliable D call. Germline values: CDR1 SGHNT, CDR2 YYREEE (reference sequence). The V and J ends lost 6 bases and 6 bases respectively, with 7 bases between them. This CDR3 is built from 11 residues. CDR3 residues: CASTLRNEQFF. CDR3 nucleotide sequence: TGTGCCAGCACATTGCGCAATGAGCAGTTCTTC.

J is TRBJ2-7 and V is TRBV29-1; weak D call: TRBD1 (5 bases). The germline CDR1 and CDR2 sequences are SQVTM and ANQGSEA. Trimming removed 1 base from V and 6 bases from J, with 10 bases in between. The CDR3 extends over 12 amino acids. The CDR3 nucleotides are TGCAGCGTTGAAGCAGGGAACGGCGAGCAGTACTTC. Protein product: CSVEAGNGEQYF.

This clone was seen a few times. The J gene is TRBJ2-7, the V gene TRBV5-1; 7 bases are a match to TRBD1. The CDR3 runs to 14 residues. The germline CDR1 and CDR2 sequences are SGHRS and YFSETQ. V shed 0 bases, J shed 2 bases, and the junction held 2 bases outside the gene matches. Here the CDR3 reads CASSLDTGAYEQYF. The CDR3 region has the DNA TGCGCCAGCAGCTTGGACACAGGGGCCTACGAGCAGTACTTC.

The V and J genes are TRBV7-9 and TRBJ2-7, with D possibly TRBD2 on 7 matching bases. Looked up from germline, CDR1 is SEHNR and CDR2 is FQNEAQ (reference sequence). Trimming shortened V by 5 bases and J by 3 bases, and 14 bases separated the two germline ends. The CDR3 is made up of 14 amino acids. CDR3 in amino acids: CASSPGGGHYEQYF. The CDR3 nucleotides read TGTGCCAGCAGCCCGGGCGGGGGACACTACGAGCAGTACTTC.

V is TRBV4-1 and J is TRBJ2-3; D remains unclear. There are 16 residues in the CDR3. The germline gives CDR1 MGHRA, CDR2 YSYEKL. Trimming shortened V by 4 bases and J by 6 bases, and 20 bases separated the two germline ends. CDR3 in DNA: TGCGCCAGCAGCCCTCCGGTCGGGTACGCTATGGATACGCAGTATTTT. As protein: CASSPPVGYAMDTQYF.

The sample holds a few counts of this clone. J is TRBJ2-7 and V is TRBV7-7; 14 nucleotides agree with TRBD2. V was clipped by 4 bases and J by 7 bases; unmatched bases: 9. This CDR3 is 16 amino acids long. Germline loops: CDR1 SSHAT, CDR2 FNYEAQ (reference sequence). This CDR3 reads CASSSGLAGAPKEQYF. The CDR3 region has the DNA TGTGCCAGCAGCTCGGGACTAGCGGGGGCCCCTAAGGAGCAGTACTTC. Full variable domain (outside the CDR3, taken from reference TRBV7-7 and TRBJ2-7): GAGVSQSPRYKVTKRGQDVTLRCDPISSHATLYWYQQALGQGPEFLTYFNYEAQPDKSGLPSDRFSAERPEGSISTLTIQRTEQRDSAMYRCASSSGLAGAPKEQYFGPGTRLTVT.

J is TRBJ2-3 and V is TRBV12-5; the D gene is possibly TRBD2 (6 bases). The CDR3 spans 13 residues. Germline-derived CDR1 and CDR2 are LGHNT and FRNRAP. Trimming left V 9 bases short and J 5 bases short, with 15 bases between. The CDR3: CASHRGFRDTQYF. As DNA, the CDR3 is TGTGCTAGCCACCGGGGGTTCAGAGATACGCAGTATTTT.

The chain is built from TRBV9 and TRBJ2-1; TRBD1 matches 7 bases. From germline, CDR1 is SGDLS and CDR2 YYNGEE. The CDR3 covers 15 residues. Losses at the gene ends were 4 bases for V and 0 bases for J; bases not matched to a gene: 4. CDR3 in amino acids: CASSQGQFSYNEQFF. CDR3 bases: TGTGCCAGCAGCCAGGGACAGTTCTCCTACAATGAGCAGTTCTTC.

The CDR3 sequence is CASSYSGATHYEQYF. The CDR3 DNA reads TGTGCCAGCAGTTACTCGGGGGCGACGCACTACGAGCAGTACTTC. The chain is built from TRBV6-5 and TRBJ2-7; tentative D call: TRBD1 (6 bases). Germline assignment: CDR1 MNHEY and CDR2 SVGAGI. The length of the CDR3 is 15 residues. Trimming took 0 bases from V and 3 from J, leaving 12 bases between them.

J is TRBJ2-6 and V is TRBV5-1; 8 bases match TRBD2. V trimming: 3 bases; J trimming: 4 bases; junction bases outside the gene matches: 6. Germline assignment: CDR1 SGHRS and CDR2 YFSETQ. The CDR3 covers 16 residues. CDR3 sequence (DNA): TGCGCCAGCAGCTCAGCCGGGGGGGCCGGGGCCAACGTCCTGACTTTC. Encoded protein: CASSSAGGAGANVLTF.

The CDR3 sequence: CATFGWAKNIQYF. The CDR3 nucleotides are TGTGCCACTTTTGGCTGGGCCAAAAACATTCAGTACTTC. The chain links TRBV28 to TRBJ2-4, with no clear D. Trimming took off 10 bases at V and 1 base at J, with 11 bases between the two ends. The CDR3 has 13 residues. The germline CDR1 and CDR2 sequences are MDHEN and SYDVKM.

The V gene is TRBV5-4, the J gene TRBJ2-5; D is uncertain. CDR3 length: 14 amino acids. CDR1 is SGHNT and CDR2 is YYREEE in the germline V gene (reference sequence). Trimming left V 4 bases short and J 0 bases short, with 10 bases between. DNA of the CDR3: TGTGCCAGCAGCCCCACCGGGTACCAAGAGACCCAGTACTTC. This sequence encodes CASSPTGYQETQYF. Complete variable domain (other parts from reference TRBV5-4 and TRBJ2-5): ETGVTQSPTHLIKTRGQQVTLRCSSQSGHNTVSWYQQALGQGPQFIFQYYREEENGRGNFPPRFSGLQFPNYSSELNVNALELDDSALYLCASSPTGYQETQYFGPGTRLLVL.

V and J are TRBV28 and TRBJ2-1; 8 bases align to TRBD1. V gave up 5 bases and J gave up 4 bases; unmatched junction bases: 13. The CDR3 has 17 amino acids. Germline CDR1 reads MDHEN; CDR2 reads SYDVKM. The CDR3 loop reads CASSGGDRGVRYNEQFF. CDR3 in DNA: TGTGCCAGCAGTGGGGGTGACAGGGGCGTACGTTACAATGAGCAGTTCTTC.

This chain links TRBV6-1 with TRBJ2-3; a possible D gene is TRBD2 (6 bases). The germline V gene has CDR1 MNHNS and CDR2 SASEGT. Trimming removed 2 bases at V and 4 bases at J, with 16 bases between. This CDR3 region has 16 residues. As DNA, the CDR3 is TGTGCCAGCAGTGAACGGAGGGGCCCACAGGCAGATACGCAGTATTTT. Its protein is CASSERRGPQADTQYF.

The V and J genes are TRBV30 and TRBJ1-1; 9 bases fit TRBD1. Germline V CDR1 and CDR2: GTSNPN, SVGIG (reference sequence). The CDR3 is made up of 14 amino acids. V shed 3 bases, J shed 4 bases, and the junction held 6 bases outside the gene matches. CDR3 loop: CAWRTGGGSTEAFF. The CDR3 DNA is TGTGCCTGGAGAACAGGGGGCGGGAGCACTGAAGCTTTCTTT.

The CDR3 nucleotides are TGTGCCAGTAGTGCGACAGGGAGCTCATGGCTGTTTTTT. Translating gives CASSATGSSWLFF. This chain uses TRBV6-5 with TRBJ1-4; 7 bases line up with TRBD1. The V gene's germline CDR1 is MNHEY and CDR2 SVGAGI. J gave up 14 bases and V 9 bases, and 15 bases lay outside the gene matches. This CDR3 has 13 amino acids.

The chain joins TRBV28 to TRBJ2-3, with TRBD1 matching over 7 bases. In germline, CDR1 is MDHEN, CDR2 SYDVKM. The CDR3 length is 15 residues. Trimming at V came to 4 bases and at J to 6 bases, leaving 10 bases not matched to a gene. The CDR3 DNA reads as TGTGCCAGCAGTTCCTCCGGGACAGAAAGCGATACGCAGTATTTT. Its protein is CASSSSGTESDTQYF. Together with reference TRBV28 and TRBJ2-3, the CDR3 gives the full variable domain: DVKVTQSSRYLVKRTGEKVFLECVQDMDHENMFWYRQDPGLGLRLIYFSYDVKMKEKGDIPEGYSVSREKKERFSLILESASTNQTSMYLCASSSSGTESDTQYFGPGTRLTVL.